A selection of T cell receptor beta chains follows, all from one sample in a study of blood T cell repertoires in COVID-19. Sequencing used immunoSEQ multiplex PCR; TCRdb keeps in-frame clones, though not all of them. The data show roughly 190,000 clones, more than 70% seen once. Sequenced input: peripheral blood. Receptors were obtained from a human donor in a cohort sampled during active COVID-19. Each CDR3 is given with its conserved first and last residue. Each record gives: J gene, V gene, D gene, CDR3 DNA, CDR3 protein. D genes are given only for firm matches.

J: TRBJ2-5
V: TRBV30
D: TRBD2
DNA: TGTGCCTGGAGTGTACTAGCGGGAGGGAAGGGGTACTTC
CDR3: CAWSVLAGGKGYF

J: TRBJ1-5
V: TRBV27
D: TRBD1
DNA: TGTGCCAGCAGTTTCCCGGACAGGGAAAATCAGCCCCAGCATTTT
CDR3: CASSFPDRENQPQHF

J: TRBJ2-1
V: TRBV27
D: NA
DNA: TGTGCCAGCAGTCAAAGGACCGCCGGGAGCCCCTACAATGAGCAGTTCTTC
CDR3: CASSQRTAGSPYNEQFF

J: TRBJ2-3
V: TRBV27
D: TRBD2
DNA: TGTGCCAGCAGTTTCACCACTAGCGGGAGACAGACAGATACGCAGTATTTT
CDR3: CASSFTTSGRQTDTQYF

J: TRBJ1-2
V: TRBV7-9
D: TRBD1
DNA: TGTGCCAGCAGCTTATATCAGGGGGATAACTATGGCTACACCTTC
CDR3: CASSLYQGDNYGYTF

J: TRBJ2-7
V: TRBV7-8
D: TRBD2
DNA: TGTGCCAGCAGCCCGGGACTAGCGGGAACCTACGAGCAGTACTTC
CDR3: CASSPGLAGTYEQYF

J: TRBJ1-1
V: TRBV5-1
D: NA
DNA: TGCGCCAGCAGCATCACGGGTGGGAACACTGAAGCTTTCTTT
CDR3: CASSITGGNTEAFF

J: TRBJ2-7
V: TRBV3-1/TRBV3-2
D: TRBD2
DNA: TGTGCCAGCAGCCAAGTTAGGACTAGTTCCTACGAGCAGTACTTC
CDR3: CASSQVRTSSYEQYF

J: TRBJ2-7
V: TRBV27
D: NA
DNA: TGTGCCAGCAGCCGGAGCGGGTTGAGCTCCTACGAGCAGTACTTC
CDR3: CASSRSGLSSYEQYF

J: TRBJ2-6
V: TRBV6-2/TRBV6-3
D: NA
DNA: TGTGCCAGCAGTGTACAGGGTCTCCTGACTTTC
CDR3: CASSVQGLLTF

J: TRBJ2-2
V: TRBV27
D: NA
DNA: TGTGCCAGCAGTCCGTTGTTGGGTGGGGGCCGGGAGCTGTTTTTT
CDR3: CASSPLLGGGRELFF

J: TRBJ2-2
V: TRBV19
D: NA
DNA: TGTGCCAGCGGGTGGGGCCCCGGGGAGCTGTTTTTT
CDR3: CASGWGPGELFF

J: TRBJ1-3
V: TRBV9
D: NA
DNA: TGTGCCAGCAGCGACCGACAGGGAAACACCATATATTTT
CDR3: CASSDRQGNTIYF

J: TRBJ2-7
V: TRBV7-9
D: TRBD1
DNA: TGTGCCAGCAGCTGGACAGGGTACGAGCAGTACTTC
CDR3: CASSWTGYEQYF

J: TRBJ1-4
V: TRBV19
D: TRBD1
DNA: TGTGCCAGTACCTGGGACAGGAATAATGAAAAACTGTTTTTT
CDR3: CASTWDRNNEKLFF

J: TRBJ2-2
V: TRBV5-1
D: NA
DNA: TGCGCCAGCAGCTTGGAGGCGGGATGGCCCGGGGAGCTGTTTTTT
CDR3: CASSLEAGWPGELFF

J: TRBJ2-7
V: TRBV28
D: NA
DNA: TGTGCCAGCAGTTCGTTATCCTACGAGCAGTACTTC
CDR3: CASSSLSYEQYF

J: TRBJ2-2
V: TRBV2
D: NA
DNA: TGTGCCAGCACTCGAGGGACTACCGGGGAGCTGTTTTTT
CDR3: CASTRGTTGELFF

J: TRBJ1-1
V: TRBV2
D: TRBD1
DNA: TGTGCCAGTACGACCCCGGGACAGAGGAACACTGAAGCTTTCTTT
CDR3: CASTTPGQRNTEAFF

J: TRBJ2-7
V: TRBV28
D: TRBD2
DNA: TGTGCCAGCAGTAGGACTAGCGGGACCTCCTACGAGCAGTACTTC
CDR3: CASSRTSGTSYEQYF

J: TRBJ2-1
V: TRBV5-1
D: TRBD2
DNA: TGCGCCAGCAGCCTAATAGCGGGAGGGTCGGGTGAGCAGTTCTTC
CDR3: CASSLIAGGSGEQFF

J: TRBJ2-3
V: TRBV2
D: TRBD2
DNA: TGTGCCAGCAGTGAACGGGGGGGTGACACAGATACGCAGTATTTT
CDR3: CASSERGGDTDTQYF

J: TRBJ1-4
V: TRBV28
D: NA
DNA: TGTGCCAGCAGTTCGCTGACAGTCGGGAGGAAAAAACTGTTTTTT
CDR3: CASSSLTVGRKKLFF

J: TRBJ2-7
V: TRBV5-1
D: NA
DNA: TGCGCCAGCAGGACAGGTGGGGAAGCCTACGAGCAGTACTTC
CDR3: CASRTGGEAYEQYF

J: TRBJ2-1
V: TRBV5-1
D: TRBD2
DNA: TGCGCCAGCAGCCCCGGGACTAGCGTCCACAATGAGCAGTTCTTC
CDR3: CASSPGTSVHNEQFF

J: TRBJ2-7
V: TRBV27
D: TRBD2
DNA: TGTGCCAGCAGGACTAGCGTCCATCCTAGCTACGAGCAGTACTTC
CDR3: CASRTSVHPSYEQYF

J: TRBJ2-5
V: TRBV4-1
D: TRBD1
DNA: TGCGCCAGCAGCCAAGGACAGGGGGTACGGCAAGAGACCCAGTACTTC
CDR3: CASSQGQGVRQETQYF

J: TRBJ2-1
V: TRBV30
D: TRBD2
DNA: TGTGCCTGGAGTGGAATAGCGGGGAGCTCCTACAATGAGCAGTTCTTC
CDR3: CAWSGIAGSSYNEQFF

J: TRBJ1-2
V: TRBV2
D: NA
DNA: TGTGCCAGCAGTGAGTCTGGACAGCTAAACTATGGCTACACCTTC
CDR3: CASSESGQLNYGYTF

J: TRBJ2-7
V: TRBV3-1/TRBV3-2
D: NA
DNA: TGTGCCAGCAGCCGAGAGGCCAACCCCTCCTACGAGCAGTACTTC
CDR3: CASSREANPSYEQYF